This TCR beta chain was observed in a study of blood T cells in healthy people across ages. From germline, CDR1 is MNHNY and CDR2 SVGAGI (reference sequence). This CDR3 comprises 16 residues. Trimming took 6 bases from V and 7 from J, leaving 21 bases between them. Donors each provided ten milliliters of peripheral blood. A second roughly 6 to 11 cycle PCR used barcoded and J-beta primers. TCRdb redid the calling of the 5' RACE reads with MiXCR, one entry per CDR3 protein. The table lists 700,000 or so distinct CDR3 sequences, about 43% of them singletons, with 30% in the top ten. This sequence joins TRBV6-6 and TRBJ1-4; the D gene is possibly TRBD1 (6 bases). The TCR comes from an older man in good health. The sequenced sample consisted of blood. CDR3 amino acids: CASSLDQGHLGEKLFF. CDR3 DNA sequence: TGTGCCAGCAGCTTAGACCAGGGACACCTGGGTGAAAAACTGTTTTTT.